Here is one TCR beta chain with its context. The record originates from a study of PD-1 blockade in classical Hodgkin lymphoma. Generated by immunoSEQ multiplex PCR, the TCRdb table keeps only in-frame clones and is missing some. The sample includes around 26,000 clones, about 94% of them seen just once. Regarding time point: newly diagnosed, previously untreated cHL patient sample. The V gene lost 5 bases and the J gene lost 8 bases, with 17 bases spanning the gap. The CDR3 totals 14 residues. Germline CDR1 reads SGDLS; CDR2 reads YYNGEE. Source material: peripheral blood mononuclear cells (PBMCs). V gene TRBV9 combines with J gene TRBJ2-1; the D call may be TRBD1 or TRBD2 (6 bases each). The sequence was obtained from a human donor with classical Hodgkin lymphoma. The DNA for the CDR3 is TGTGCCAGCAGTGTCAGGGCCGGGGGCGATGAGCAGTTCTTC. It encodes CASSVRAGGDEQFF. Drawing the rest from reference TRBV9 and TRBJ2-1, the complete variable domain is DSGVTQTPKHLITATGQRVTLRCSPRSGDLSVYWYQQSLDQGLQFLIQYYNGEERAKGNILERFSAQQFPDLHSELNLSSLELGDSALYFCASSVRAGGDEQFFGPGTRLTVL.